The text below deals with one T cell receptor (beta chain). Trimming took off 5 bases at V and 4 bases at J, with 16 bases between the two ends. Germline V gene sequence: CDR1 SGHDT, CDR2 YYEEEE. The CDR3 runs to 15 residues. This entry belongs to a study of shared T cell receptors in the human thymus. Assay used: immunoSEQ multiplex PCR; TCRdb lists only in-frame clones, some missing. This sample yields under 850,000 clones, of which 88% are seen a single time; 0.008% to 0.011% belongs to the top ten. The sample also formed part of further work on human thymus T cells. According to that study: Corrective surgery for congenital heart defects was being performed on the healthy Finnish infants who served as donors. Corrective cardiac surgery supplied the resected thymus tissue. V and J gene usage appeared biased in thymic and blood repertoires. As related research reported, thymic repertoires overlapped highly among unrelated individuals.

The chain uses TRBV5-6 and TRBJ1-5; tentative D call: TRBD1 (6 bases). The source of this sequence is a boy in the first two years of life with a congenital heart defect. Sample: thymocytes. The CDR3 DNA reads as TGTGCCAGCAGTTCGCGGACAGACTATAATCAGCCCCAGCATTTT. Translated, it gives CASSSRTDYNQPQHF.